This T cell receptor beta chain comes out of a study of T cells in localized non-small cell lung cancer. Whole-study findings and limits: There was higher T cell clonality in uninvolved adjacent lung than in tumor, and it was highest there.

Details on this clone: Its matching antigen is unknown.

CDR3 length: 13 amino acids. The V and J ends lost 2 bases and 2 bases respectively, with 6 bases between them. Germline values: CDR1 SGHRS, CDR2 YFSETQ. Clones were sequenced by immunoSEQ multiplex PCR, and TCRdb holds only the in-frame ones, with some missing. The profile covers 15,000 to 25,000 clones, with about nine tenths appearing a single time and more than 7.5% taken by the ten largest. The clonotype comes from a man aged 40 to 70 with stage I lung adenocarcinoma. Specimen: peripheral blood, collected before any cancer treatment. V and J are TRBV5-1 and TRBJ2-3; D is uncertain. The CDR3 loop is CASSLGFTDTQYF. As DNA, the CDR3 is TGCGCCAGCAGCTTAGGTTTCACAGATACGCAGTATTTT.